The source of this TCR beta chain is a study of cytomegalovirus exposure and HLA in healthy donors (dated by TCRdb to the late 2010s). Regarding the research as a whole: According to an earlier analysis of 450 to 650 of the donors, about 179 million T cells yielded 90 million to 140 million unique TCR beta sequences and 276 Gb of sequence data. An early release covering 500 to 750 HLA-typed donors comprised about 320 gigabases of sequencing data and around 80 million unique TCR sequences. Of the 300 to 450 genotyped donors, around 81% fell in the genetic ancestry cluster associated with self-reported Caucasian donors. The aim of the study was to test whether cataloging public T cell receptors could identify signatures of past pathogen exposure. The study profiled the T cell repertoires of 550 to 700 subjects by immunosequencing and related them to cytomegalovirus serostatus. In addition to the first cohort of 650 to 800 subjects, a separate validation cohort of approximately 110 different subjects was used. High-throughput TCR immunosequencing, statistical association of individual TCRs with disease status, and machine learning were combined to predict cytomegalovirus infection status. A later analysis re-analyzed previously published TCR beta repertoires from roughly 690 donors and added high-resolution HLA genotyping to study TCR occurrence patterns. The later analysis used no new phenotypic data to find candidate immune exposures, relying instead on TCR beta sequences and their occurrence across donors. An earlier analysis of fewer than 700 of the donors applied high-throughput TCR beta sequencing to assess whether each TCR beta V gene segment acted as functional or pseudogenic. Donor age, sex, ethnicity and CMV serostatus were collected together with the repertoire data. In a later genetic analysis, genome-wide SNP genotypes for about 55% of the roughly 700 donors were used, and that subset was treated as a discovery cohort. Every repertoire in the discovery cohort had been generated on one and the same sequencing platform. HLA typing covered class I and class II loci at four-digit resolution. Typing coverage differed by locus: A, B, C, DRB1 and DQB1 were typed in roughly 620-640 donors, DQA1 in approximately 520, DPA1 in 606, and DPB1 in 472. Several DR-DQ haplotypes were handled as single units for association and clustering, since linkage in the cohort was strong. On average, around 240,000 unique TCR beta nucleotide sequences were sequenced per donor among about 400 genotyped donors of the cohort, with roughly 19% of those sequences being non-productive. Results the study describes overall, beyond this receptor: A further reported finding was that TCR beta sequences accurately predicted the HLA-A and HLA-B alleles for most subjects in the first cohort. In the study, about 150 TCR beta chains were listed as associated with cytomegalovirus. The authors suggested that the approach could potentially be extended to other disease states and immunological phenotypes. According to a later genetic analysis, donors in an Asian-associated ancestry cluster had fewer N-insertions in productive TCRs than the roughly 660-donor mean. According to a later analysis, TCR association rates differed among HLA loci, with DRB1 alleles showing the most associated TCRs and HLA-C alleles showing the fewest. Correlated functional status among segregating V segments might reflect linkage disequilibrium, but an unknown experimental factor could not be ruled out. When HLA alleles, especially DR and DQ, strongly co-occurred, attributing TCR associations to individual alleles was difficult. Most CMV-associated TCR beta chains appeared to be HLA-restricted in a later analysis, and the HLA associations seemed to be driven largely by CMV exposure. Compared with equally common non-associated chains, HLA-associated TCR beta chains in a later analysis were more clonally expanded and had lower generation probabilities. HLA typing was unavailable for some donors at each locus, so association tests used only the typed subset. Roughly uniform sequencing depth across donors was assumed in presence/absence analyses, although this assumption may not hold. The 87-base-pair reads could not distinguish some IMGT-functional V segments, including TRBV6-2 and TRBV6-3, so those segments were excluded. An earlier analysis of some 590 of the donors showed that most TCR beta V segments appeared in productive rearrangements either about 87% or about 30% of the time, which broadly matched IMGT annotations. In a later analysis, some 18,000 TCR beta sequences were associated with specific HLA alleles at a false discovery rate of 0.05. Across donors, most TCR sequences were observed very rarely, whereas some public TCRs were present in many individuals. A later genetic analysis associated a missense DCLRE1C variant with V-gene and J-gene trimming of TCR beta chains, and an independent cohort replicated the association. Three of the identified cytomegalovirus-associated TCR beta chains were confirmed in vitro to be specific for cytomegalovirus antigens. CMV serostatus was the only immune exposure information available for the cohort. In both the original and validation cohorts, the classifier was reported to diagnose cytomegalovirus status with high specificity and sensitivity. This cohort had only TCR beta chains sequenced, and the lack of alpha or paired-chain data limited which features could be detected. The earlier analysis of approximately 540 of the donors excluded 15 to 20 rarely observed V segments, including chromosome 9 orphons, because counts were too low. The sequencing pipeline was judged likely to have produced a cluster of highly shared sequence variants as a technical artifact. According to a later analysis, parvovirus B19, influenza, CMV and Epstein-Barr virus appeared linked to several top co-occurrence clusters.

The cohort comprised fewer than 700 healthy bone marrow donors. Cohort members were all nominally healthy when sampled, although unrecorded immune exposures were likely present. The donor was CMV seronegative and belonged to the group of more than 300 seronegative cohort members. Every donor gave a peripheral blood sample, and the peripheral blood mononuclear cells from that sample were used for TCR beta sequencing. The Qiagen DNeasy Blood Extraction Kit was used to extract genomic DNA from the blood cell samples. The CDR3 numbers 13 residues from cysteine through phenylalanine. Only the CDR3 portion is preserved as DNA: 39 bases, with reading frame beginning at the first base. From the germline V gene (reference sequence), CDR1 is GTSNPN and CDR2 is SVGIG. The trim is 2 bases for V and 0 bases for J, with a gap of 5 bases between the germline ends. Libraries were made using the immunoSEQ multiplex PCR assay. A mixture of 60 forward primers for TCR Vbeta segments and 13 reverse primers for TCR Jbeta segments was used in the multiplex PCR. Amplification of the CDR3 region of rearranged TCR beta genes was performed with a multiplex PCR assay on genomic DNA. Amplified TCR beta libraries were sequenced as 87-base-pair reads on the Illumina HiSeq System. As for how the authors treated the data: In a later analysis, some 80 million unique TCR beta chains were counted across the 500 to 850 repertoires, and roughly 11 million of these chains were shared by at least two donors. Raw reads were error-corrected and collapsed into unique sequences by a nearest-neighbor algorithm in which closely related sequences were merged to remove PCR and sequencing errors. V, D and J gene segments were assigned by aligning CDR3 sequences to IMGT reference sequences. Each retained sequence needed at least a six-nucleotide match to both a V gene segment and a J gene segment. A rearrangement was called productive if the CDR3 had no stop codons and remained in frame with V and J, and every other rearrangement was called non-productive. CDR3 was defined according to IMGT convention as the region running from the second conserved V-encoded cysteine to the conserved J-encoded phenylalanine. The earlier analysis of 587 of the donors excluded sequences that lacked an unambiguous match to a single V gene segment. In an earlier analysis of a few hundred of the donors, a V segment was called functional when productive rearrangements were above 56.7%, and segregating when the standard deviation between donors exceeded 5%. A statistical classification framework was developed to diagnose cytomegalovirus status using the catalog of TCR beta chain sequences. A later analysis assigned V and J genes by comparing TCR nucleotide sequences with IMGT/GENE-DB human TR gene sequences. In a later analysis, CDR3 sequences and most-parsimonious VDJ recombination scenarios were assigned using the TCRdist pipeline. In a later analysis, each TCR beta chain was defined by its CDR3 amino acid sequence together with its V-gene family, and reads without a unique V-gene family were excluded. As a way to deal with suspected cross-contamination and a sequencing artifact, a later analysis dropped more than 500 nucleotide sequences that were highly shared and had low generation probability. A later analysis calculated a clonal expansion index for each public chain from normalized within-repertoire ranks of inferred template counts. In a later analysis, generation probabilities were computed using a VDJ recombination model fitted to out-of-frame rearrangements, and the results were checked against IGoR. Hypergeometric tests were used in a later analysis to score TCR-TCR, TCR-HLA and TCR-CMV co-occurrence, with a repertoire-size bias correction applied to the TCR pairs. To estimate false discovery rates, a later analysis permuted the HLA or CMV assignments 20 times. In a later analysis, co-occurring TCRs were grouped using DBSCAN, with TCRdist sequence similarity added in when clustering inside HLA-allele-positive subsets. Repertoires with fewer than 30,000 or more than 120,000 public chains, plus five repertoires with anomalous nucleotide sharing, were excluded from co-occurrence clustering. The table was pulled from immuneACCESS by TCRdb, which kept in-frame rearrangements only. Such tables lose some clones; where checked, under half of the loss comes from unresolved V genes, and the rest has no known cause. V, J and clone size are taken as reported in that table, and D and trimming were inferred from the DNA itself. The sample's own table lists under 200,000 clones. Of the sample, around 1.9% falls within the top ten clones.

As for this clone: Its specific antigen is unknown.

The source is a man between 25 and 39 years old in good health and CMV-seronegative. In this chain, TRBV30 is recombined with TRBJ2-1, with no confident D gene call. Sequenced material: PBMCs. CDR3 protein: CAWSRSSYNEQFF. DNA sequence: TGTGCCTGGAGTCGGAGCTCCTACAATGAGCAGTTCTTC.